Listed below are T cell receptor beta chains from one sample, sequenced in a study of CD8 T cells in ankylosing spondylitis. TCRdb itself ran the 5' RACE reads through MiXCR, one entry per CDR3 protein. The sample has more than 600,000 distinct CDR3 sequences, roughly 19% seen once. What was sequenced was blood, either unsorted or a sorted T cell fraction (not recorded which). Receptors originate from a male donor with ankylosing spondylitis. Both conserved end residues are part of each CDR3. D genes are given only for firm matches. Only part of the rows carry a size: once, few, many, or a class if the clone is expanded.

D	J	size	V	DNA	CDR3
.	TRBJ2-1	many	TRBV7-8	TGTGCCAGCAGCTTAGTTGTGTACAATGAGCAGTTCTTC	CASSLVVYNEQFF
.	TRBJ2-7	.	TRBV9	TGTGCCAGCACCGTGGGACCGTACTCCTACGAGCAGTACTTC	CASTVGPYSYEQYF
TRBD2	TRBJ2-3	many	TRBV12-3/TRBV12-4	TGTGCCAGCAGTTCGGAGCGGGGGGGCCGTAGGACAGATACGCAGTATTTT	CASSSERGGRRTDTQYF
.	TRBJ1-1	once	TRBV12-3/TRBV12-4	TGTGCCAGCAGAGATCAGTGGAACACTGAAGCTTTCTTT	CASRDQWNTEAFF
TRBD1	TRBJ1-1	.	TRBV4-2	TGTGCCAGCAGCCCTGTGGTACAGGGGGAAGCTTTCTTT	CASSPVVQGEAFF
.	TRBJ2-1	.	TRBV27	TGTGCCAGCAGTTTACAAGGGGGAGTCCCAGACAATGAGCAGTTCTTC	CASSLQGGVPDNEQFF
TRBD2	TRBJ2-2	few	TRBV5-1	TGCGCCAGCAGCCCCGCCCGCCCCCTTGCGGGAGAAAACACCGGGGAGCTGTTTTTT	CASSPARPLAGENTGELFF
TRBD2	TRBJ2-5	few	TRBV28	TGTGCCAGCAGTTTTTGGACCGGGACTAGCGGGATGAGCGATGGGGAGACCCAGTACTTC	CASSFWTGTSGMSDGETQYF
TRBD2	TRBJ2-1	few	TRBV3-1	TGTGCCAGCAGCCAAGATAGTCGGGGGGGCAAGGATGAGCAGTTCTTC	CASSQDSRGGKDEQFF
.	TRBJ1-1	many	TRBV12-3/TRBV12-4	TGTGCCAGCAGCTTAACGCCGAACACTGAAGCTTTCTTT	CASSLTPNTEAFF
TRBD2	TRBJ2-1	.	TRBV11-2	TGTGCCAGCAGCCCGGGGGGACGAGCCTACAATGAGCAGTTCTTC	CASSPGGRAYNEQFF
.	TRBJ2-7	few	TRBV21-1	TGTGCCAGCACCTACACACGAATACTTTACGAGCAGTACTTC	CASTYTRILYEQYF
.	TRBJ1-3	few	TRBV15	TGTGCCACCAGCAGAGACAGGTCCGGAAACACCATATATTTT	CATSRDRSGNTIYF
.	TRBJ2-7	few	TRBV5-1	TGCGCCAGCAGCTTACAGGGAGGAGGGTACGAGCAGTACTTC	CASSLQGGGYEQYF
TRBD1	TRBJ2-7	.	TRBV28	TGTGCCAGCAGTATACAGGGGACCTCCTCCTACGAGCAGTACTTC	CASSIQGTSSYEQYF
.	TRBJ2-7	.	TRBV20-1	TGCGCCCGGGCAGGGGACTACTACGAGCAGTACTTC	CARAGDYYEQYF
.	TRBJ2-2	many	TRBV5-1	TGCGCCAGCGCGGTGTCCGGGGAGCTGTTTTTT	CASAVSGELFF
.	TRBJ2-6	.	TRBV14	TGTGCCAGCAGCCAAGTGGGGGGTGGCTCTGGGGCCAACGTCCTGACTTTC	CASSQVGGGSGANVLTF
TRBD1	TRBJ1-2	.	TRBV6-1	TGTGCCAGCAGTCCGGGACAGGCCTTCTATGGCTACACCTTC	CASSPGQAFYGYTF
TRBD2	TRBJ2-1	.	TRBV7-2	TGTGCCAGCAGCTTGGGACTAGGATTGGGTGAGCAGTTCTTC	CASSLGLGLGEQFF
.	TRBJ2-7	few	TRBV5-1	TGCGCCAGCAGCTTGGTTAGGGATAGCGAGCAGTACTTC	CASSLVRDSEQYF
.	TRBJ2-5	few	TRBV20-1	TGCAGTGCCACCCTCCAGCGTACCCAGTACTTC	CSATLQRTQYF
.	TRBJ2-5	.	TRBV10-3	TGTGCCATCAGTGAAGGCCGGATCGAGACCCAGTACTTC	CAISEGRIETQYF
.	TRBJ1-2	few	TRBV6-2/TRBV6-3	TGTGCCAGCAGTTACAGGCAGGGGCGCTTCGGATCCTATGGCTACACCTTC	CASSYRQGRFGSYGYTF
.	TRBJ2-7	.	TRBV21-1	TGTGCCAGCAGCATACTCCAGGGAACGGACTACGAGCAGTACTTC	CASSILQGTDYEQYF
TRBD1	TRBJ2-3	.	TRBV19	TGTGCCAGTGAAGACAGGGGGGTTAGCACAGATACGCAGTATTTT	CASEDRGVSTDTQYF
.	TRBJ1-1	.	TRBV20-1	TGCAGTGCTGGTGAGGGCGGAGGGCCGGGAGGGGCTTTCTTT	CSAGEGGGPGGAFF
TRBD1	TRBJ2-7	few	TRBV5-1	TGCGCCAGCAGCCTCCAGACAGGGGGTGAGCAGTACTTC	CASSLQTGGEQYF
TRBD2	TRBJ2-5	.	TRBV20-1	TGCAGTGCCCAAACCCTAGCGGGAGGGTTGTTGTGGGAAGAGACCCAGTACTTC	CSAQTLAGGLLWEETQYF
TRBD2	TRBJ2-1	many	TRBV5-1	TGTGCCAGCAGCTCTACTAGCGTCTCCTACAATGAGCAGTTCTTC	CASSSTSVSYNEQFF
.	TRBJ1-5	few	TRBV29-1	TGCAGCGTTGAAGTAGGGGGAGGTGGTCAGCCCCAGCATTTT	CSVEVGGGGQPQHF
.	TRBJ2-7	.	TRBV5-5	TGTGCCAGCAGCTTGGGTTGGCAGGTCTCCTACGAGCAGTACTTC	CASSLGWQVSYEQYF
.	TRBJ1-2	few	TRBV20-1	TGCAGTGCTAGAGATTATTGGAACTATGGCTACACCTTC	CSARDYWNYGYTF
TRBD1	TRBJ1-2	few	TRBV3-1	TGTGCCAGCAGCCAGCGACAGGGTCACGGCTACACCTTC	CASSQRQGHGYTF
TRBD1	TRBJ2-5	.	TRBV7-9	TGTGCCAGCAACACGGGGGTCGGGACAGGGGAAGAGACCCAGTACTTC	CASNTGVGTGEETQYF
TRBD1	TRBJ2-7	few	TRBV20-1	TGCAGTGCTAAAGGGTGGGACAGATCCTACGAGCAGTACTTC	CSAKGWDRSYEQYF
.	TRBJ1-1	.	TRBV5-1	TGCGCCAGCAGCCCGGACAGTAACCCTGAAGCTTTCTTT	CASSPDSNPEAFF
.	TRBJ2-5	many	TRBV12-3/TRBV12-4	TGTGCCAGCAGTTCTCCCGGTACAGGCCTGGCATGGGAGACCCAGTACTTC	CASSSPGTGLAWETQYF
.	TRBJ1-2	.	TRBV12-3/TRBV12-4	TGTGCCAGCAGTTTTAGGCCCGGGGGAGGTCAGGGGTATGGCTACACCTTC	CASSFRPGGGQGYGYTF
.	TRBJ2-7	few	TRBV28	TGTGCCAGCAGCCACACTAGTCGCTACCCCTACGAGCAGTACTTC	CASSHTSRYPYEQYF
.	TRBJ1-2	.	TRBV12-3/TRBV12-4	TGTGCCAGCAGTTTACGCGGGGATAGCTATGGCTACACCTTC	CASSLRGDSYGYTF
.	TRBJ2-6	.	TRBV5-5	TGTGCCAGCAGCTTGGTACAGACTGGGGCCAACGTCCTGACTTTC	CASSLVQTGANVLTF
.	TRBJ2-1	many	TRBV12-3/TRBV12-4	TGTGCCAGCAGTTTTTTCCGGGACGATGAGCAGTTCTTC	CASSFFRDDEQFF
.	TRBJ2-5	few	TRBV12-3/TRBV12-4	TGTGCCAGCAGCACTGCAGGGACCCAGTACTTC	CASSTAGTQYF
TRBD2	TRBJ2-1	.	TRBV20-1	TGCAGTGCTGGCGGGGGGGGCGGGATCTACAATGAGCAGTTCTTC	CSAGGGGGIYNEQFF
TRBD2	TRBJ2-1	.	TRBV11-2	TGTGCCAGCAGCATTAGGACTAGCGGCAATGAGCAGTTCTTC	CASSIRTSGNEQFF
.	TRBJ1-6	.	TRBV18	TGTGCCAGCTCACCAGTTGGGGGCCGGGATAATTCACCCCTCCACTTT	CASSPVGGRDNSPLHF
.	TRBJ1-1	many	TRBV5-1	TGTGCCAGCAGCTTAGGGGGTGAAGCTTTCTTT	CASSLGGEAFF
.	TRBJ2-5	.	TRBV6-5	TGTGCCAGCAGTTACTCGCCAGGGGCAGAGACCCAGTACTTC	CASSYSPGAETQYF
.	TRBJ2-5	.	TRBV20-1	TGCAGTGCTAGGAATGGCGGAGCCTTACAAGAGACCCAGTACTTC	CSARNGGALQETQYF
.	TRBJ2-1	.	TRBV20-1	TGCAGTGCTCCCGGGCCGACGCAACTTTACAATGAGCAGTTCTTC	CSAPGPTQLYNEQFF
.	TRBJ2-5	few	TRBV3-1	TGTGCCAGCAGCCCTTGGTGGGACGAGACCCAGTACTTC	CASSPWWDETQYF
.	TRBJ1-1	.	TRBV20-1	TGCAGCGTTCCCGGGGGGGCGCAGGGGAGGTTCACTGAAGCTTTCTTT	CSVPGGAQGRFTEAFF